The 14 T cell receptor beta chains listed next were all sequenced from one sample in a study of blood T cell repertoires in COVID-19. Assay: immunoSEQ multiplex PCR; the TCRdb copy retains only in-frame clones and omits some. The sample contains around 500,000 clones, 80% to 90% of which appear only once. Sequenced material: peripheral blood. The receptor source for this set is a human donor in a cohort sampled during active COVID-19.

This clone was detected once. The chain uses TRBV28 and TRBJ2-1, with TRBD1 matching 11 bases. Germline CDR1 MDHEN, CDR2 SYDVKM. This CDR3 has 18 residues. Trimming took 2 bases from V and 5 from J; bases not matched to a gene: 11. CDR3 DNA: TGTGCCAGCAGTTTACGGACAGGGGGCAGAGTGGGGCACAATGAGCAGTTCTTC. It specifies CASSLRTGGRVGHNEQFF.

Remarks on this clone: The same CDR3 can be traced to other DNA sequences in this sample. The J gene is TRBJ1-2, the V gene TRBV4-2; tentatively, D is TRBD1 (6 bases). Germline V CDR1 and CDR2: LGHNA, YNFKEQ. Deletions cut 0 bases from V and 5 bases from J, with 7 bases between. The CDR3 totals 13 residues. The CDR3 DNA follows: TGTGCCAGCAGCCAAGACAGGGGTTATGGCTACACCTTC. It translates to CASSQDRGYGYTF.

The chain joins TRBV24-1 to TRBJ2-1; 8 positions match TRBD2. This CDR3 contains 16 residues. Trimming cost V 0 bases and J 3 bases; bases outside gene matches: 3. CDR1 is KGHDR and CDR2 is SFDVKD in the germline V gene. The CDR3 sequence is CATSDLERGYYNEQFF. DNA for the CDR3: TGTGCCACCAGTGATTTGGAGCGGGGGTACTACAATGAGCAGTTCTTC.

The gene calls are TRBV6-5 and TRBJ2-7, with a weak D call TRBD1 (6 bases). CDR1 is MNHEY and CDR2 is SVGAGI in the germline V gene. CDR3 length: 14 residues. Trimming shortened V by 2 bases and J by 1 base, and 9 bases separated the two germline ends. This CDR3 reads CASSYDRTSYEQYF. DNA of the CDR3: TGTGCCAGCAGTTACGACAGGACTTCCTACGAGCAGTACTTC.

This sequence joins TRBV7-2 and TRBJ2-3, with D possibly TRBD2 on 5 matching bases. V dropped 2 bases and J dropped 5 bases, with 14 bases sitting between them. The length of the CDR3 is 15 residues. Germline V gene lookup returns CDR1 SGHTA and CDR2 FQGNSA. The CDR3 region has the DNA TGTGCCAGCAGCTTAACGAGGGTTAAAGGAGATACGCAGTATTTT. This gives the protein CASSLTRVKGDTQYF.

Written as DNA, the CDR3 is TGTGCCACCAGCGAGGACCTGCAGGACACCCGTACGCAGTATTTT. Its translation: CATSEDLQDTRTQYF. The J gene is TRBJ2-3, the V gene TRBV15, with D possibly TRBD1 on 5 matching bases. There are 15 residues in the CDR3. Per the germline V gene, CDR1 is LNHNV and CDR2 is YYDKDF (reference sequence). Trimming took off 5 bases at V and 8 bases at J, with 20 bases between the two ends.

For the CDR3, the DNA is TGTGCCAGCAGTGAGGGGACAGACCTCTATGGCTACACCTTC. It specifies CASSEGTDLYGYTF. The chain is built from TRBV6-1 and TRBJ1-2, with 7 bases matching TRBD1. Germline CDR1 is MNHNS and CDR2 is SASEGT. The CDR3 is made up of 14 amino acids. Trimming removed 3 bases from V and 4 bases from J; junction bases left unmatched: 5.

The chain has TRBV15 and TRBJ1-5, with TRBD1 as a possible D gene (6 bases). V was cut by 1 base and J by 4 bases, with 17 bases left in between. CDR3 length equals 17 residues. CDR1 and CDR2 (germline): LNHNV, YYDKDF (reference sequence). This chain's CDR3 is CATSRVYTGSLNQPQHF. CDR3 DNA sequence: TGTGCCACCAGCAGAGTATATACAGGGAGCTTAAATCAGCCCCAGCATTTT.

V usage is TRBV6-5 and J usage is TRBJ2-5; weak D call: TRBD2 (5 bases). With 6 bases removed from V and 5 bases from J, the gap between germline ends came to 16 bases. Germline CDR1 is MNHEY and CDR2 is SVGAGI. CDR3 length equals 14 residues. Here the CDR3 reads CASSVGRAWETQYF. The CDR3, as DNA: TGTGCCAGCAGCGTCGGGCGGGCGTGGGAGACCCAGTACTTC.

This sequence joins TRBV11-2 and TRBJ2-7; D may be TRBD1 (5 bases). The CDR3 totals 12 residues. Trimming removed 5 bases at V and 4 bases at J, with 9 bases between. The germline V gene has CDR1 SGHAT and CDR2 FQNNGV. CDR3 in DNA: TGTGCCAGCAGCCTGAACAGGTACGAGCAGTACTTC. Translating gives CASSLNRYEQYF.

This clone was seen a single time. In DNA form, the CDR3 reads TGTGCCAGCAGCCAAGTGGGTCAGGGGAATGAGCAGTTCTTC. Amino acid sequence: CASSQVGQGNEQFF. The rearrangement uses TRBV7-3 and TRBJ2-1; D may be TRBD1 (6 bases). Germline values: CDR1 SGHTA, CDR2 FQGTGA. The CDR3 has 14 residues. Deletions cut 5 bases from V and 7 bases from J, with 15 bases between.

The rearrangement links TRBV11-3 to TRBJ2-2, with 10 positions matching TRBD2. The CDR3 loop spans 17 amino acids. The ends lost 4 bases at V and 3 bases at J; junction bases unmatched: 8. CDR1 and CDR2 (germline): SGHNT, YENEEA. The CDR3 is CASSSYIAGGDTGELFF. CDR3 in DNA: TGTGCCAGCAGCTCCTACATAGCGGGAGGAGACACCGGGGAGCTGTTTTTT.

This clone was recorded once. The V gene is TRBV5-6, the J gene TRBJ1-2; a weak D match, TRBD1 (5 bases). The CDR3 extends over 14 amino acids. V lost 4 bases to trimming and J lost 10 bases, with 20 bases between them. CDR1 and CDR2 (germline): SGHDT, YYEEEE. This CDR3 reads CASSLTSRAADYTF. The CDR3 DNA is TGTGCCAGCAGCCTTACAAGCAGGGCGGCGGACTACACCTTC. The whole variable domain, remainder taken from reference TRBV5-6 and TRBJ1-2, is DAGVTQSPTHLIKTRGQQVTLRCSPKSGHDTVSWYQQALGQGPQFIFQYYEEEERQRGNFPDRFSGHQFPNYSSELNVNALLLGDSALYLCASSLTSRAADYTFGSGTRLTVV.

The V and J genes are TRBV30 and TRBJ2-1; maybe TRBD1 (5 bases). The CDR3 spans 11 residues. Trimming took 4 bases from V and 9 from J, leaving 10 bases between them. The germline V gene encodes CDR1 GTSNPN and CDR2 SVGIG (reference sequence). Here the CDR3 reads CAWTHRGEQFF. In DNA, the CDR3 is TGTGCCTGGACCCATAGGGGTGAGCAGTTCTTC.